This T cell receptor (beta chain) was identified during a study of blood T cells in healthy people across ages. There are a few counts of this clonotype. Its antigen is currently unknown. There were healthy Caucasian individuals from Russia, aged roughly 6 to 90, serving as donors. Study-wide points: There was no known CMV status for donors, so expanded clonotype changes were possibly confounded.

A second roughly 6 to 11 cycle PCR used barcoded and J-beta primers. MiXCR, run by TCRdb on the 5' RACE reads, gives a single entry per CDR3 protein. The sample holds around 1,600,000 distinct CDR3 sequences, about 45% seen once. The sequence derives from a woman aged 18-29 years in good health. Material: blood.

This CDR3 is CATSREGSNTEAFF. The CDR3, as DNA: TGTGCCACCAGCAGAGAAGGCAGCAACACTGAAGCTTTCTTT. The chain couples TRBV15 to TRBJ1-1, with D hard to call. V lost 0 bases and J lost 2, with 7 bases in between. Germline V lookup: CDR1 LNHNV, CDR2 YYDKDF (reference sequence). The CDR3 has 14 amino acids.